What follows is one TCR beta chain and its context. This specimen belongs to a study of cytomegalovirus exposure and HLA in healthy donors. The CDR3 covers 17 residues. V shed 0 bases and J 0 bases; nucleotides not matched to a gene: 6. Germline V gene lookup returns CDR1 MNHNS and CDR2 SASEGT. Vbeta (60) and Jbeta (13) primers were used in the PCR. The data were produced by immunoSEQ multiplex PCR, yet TCRdb's version contains in-frame clones alone and is incomplete. Of around 200,000 clones in the sample, approximately 70% were seen once. Sequences were obtained from PBMCs. The chain is built from TRBV6-1 and TRBJ2-7, with 9 positions matching TRBD2. This sequence was found in a middle-aged man in good health and CMV-seropositive. As DNA, the CDR3 is TGTGCCAGCAGTGAAGCGCAGGAAGCGGGGGGCTCCTACGAGCAGTACTTC. Amino acids: CASSEAQEAGGSYEQYF.